The 10 T cell receptor beta chains presented below share a single source sample, sequenced in a study of cytomegalovirus exposure and HLA in healthy donors (dated by TCRdb to about 2017). The library relied on the immunoSEQ multiplex PCR assay. For the multiplex PCR, a mixture combining 60 forward primers for TCR Vbeta segments and 13 reverse primers for TCR Jbeta segments was used. Held by TCRdb, this immuneACCESS table contains in-frame sequences only and omits some clones. Under half of the omission traces to an unresolved V gene where checked; the cause of the rest is unknown. A total of some 190,000 clones appear in this sample, roughly 78% of them only once. In total, the top ten clones hold approximately 2.1% of the sample. The sequencing sample was made of PBMCs. The receptor set was obtained from a woman in her thirties in good health and CMV-seronegative.

V is TRBV27 and J is TRBJ1-6, with 9 bases matching TRBD1. V lost 3 bases, J lost 14 bases, and 17 bases stayed unmatched. CDR1 MNHEY and CDR2 SMNVEV come from the germline V gene (reference sequence). The CDR3 is 17 amino acids. CDR3 residues: CASSFLEVGQGQWALHF. DNA for the CDR3: TGTGCCAGCAGTTTTTTAGAGGTGGGACAGGGCCAATGGGCCCTCCACTTT.

The V call is TRBV6-1, the J call TRBJ2-7; no definite D call. V gave up 0 bases and J gave up 0 bases, with 9 bases separating them. Germline-derived CDR1 and CDR2 are MNHNS and SASEGT. The CDR3 extends over 15 amino acids. For the CDR3, the DNA is TGTGCCAGCAGTGAAGCCCACCGTAGCTCCTACGAGCAGTACTTC. This codes for CASSEAHRSSYEQYF.

The gene calls are TRBV19 and TRBJ1-2, with D maybe TRBD1 (6 bases). Trimming shortened V by 5 bases and J by 8 bases, and 18 bases separated the two germline ends. Germline-derived CDR1 and CDR2 are LNHDA and SQIVND (reference sequence). The CDR3 is 14 residues long. The CDR3 reads CASSPRETGYGYTF. In nucleotides, the CDR3 is TGTGCCAGTAGTCCCCGAGAGACAGGCTACGGCTACACCTTC.

This clone turned up a few times. The genes are TRBV7-8 and TRBJ1-2, with D unclear. The germline V and J ends were trimmed by 6 bases and 3 bases, with 14 bases remaining between them. CDR3 length: 14 residues. The germline V gene encodes CDR1 SGHVS and CDR2 FQNEAQ. The CDR3 reads CASSLTGEYYGYTF. CDR3 sequence (DNA): TGTGCCAGCAGTCTCACCGGGGAGTACTATGGCTACACCTTC.

V gene TRBV6-6 combines with J gene TRBJ2-2, with TRBD2 as a possible D gene (6 bases). V gave up 6 bases and J gave up 0 bases, with 14 bases separating them. The CDR3 length is 16 residues. From germline, CDR1 is MNHNY and CDR2 SVGAGI (reference sequence). The CDR3 nucleotides read TGTGCCAGCAGGGGGGGTAGGCCTCCGAACACCGGGGAGCTGTTTTTT. It translates to CASRGGRPPNTGELFF.

The gene calls are TRBV5-6 and TRBJ2-7; D gene uncertain. Germline V gives CDR1 SGHDT, CDR2 YYEEEE. The V and J ends lost 5 bases and 0 bases respectively, with 15 bases between them. The CDR3 runs to 15 residues. The CDR3 protein is CASSWSPESSYEQYF. The CDR3 DNA is TGTGCCAGCAGTTGGAGCCCCGAGAGCTCCTACGAGCAGTACTTC.

The chain recombines TRBV5-8 with TRBJ1-5; 7 positions agree with TRBD1. Germline V lookup: CDR1 SGHTS, CDR2 YDEGEE. This CDR3 has 13 amino acids. Trimming at V came to 8 bases and at J to 4 bases, leaving 6 bases not matched to a gene. CDR3 sequence (DNA): TGTGCCAGTCCGGACAGGAATAATCAGCCCCAGCATTTT. Translated: CASPDRNNQPQHF. The complete variable domain, with remaining parts taken from reference TRBV5-8 and TRBJ1-5, reads EAGVTQSPTHLIKTRGQQATLRCSPISGHTSVYWYQQALGLGLQFLLWYDEGEERNRGNFPPRFSGRQFPNYSSELNVNALELEDSALYLCASPDRNNQPQHFGDGTRLSIL.

This chain links TRBV6-5 with TRBJ1-5, with 7 bases that match TRBD1. With V trimmed by 6 bases and J by 4 bases, 9 bases remained unmatched. CDR3 length: 15 amino acids. Germline-derived CDR1 and CDR2 are MNHEY and SVGAGI. The CDR3 DNA reads as TGTGCCAGCAGCGCCGCGACAGGGTGGAATCAGCCCCAGCATTTT. Translation: CASSAATGWNQPQHF.

The chain links TRBV28 to TRBJ1-1; unclear D gene. The CDR3 totals 12 residues. V lost 2 bases and J lost 3, with 4 bases in between. In germline, CDR1 is MDHEN, CDR2 SYDVKM. The CDR3 loop reads CASSLLYTEAFF. The CDR3 nucleotides read TGTGCCAGCAGTTTACTGTACACTGAAGCTTTCTTT.

V gene TRBV2 combines with J gene TRBJ2-7; 14 bases line up with TRBD2. The V segment lost 8 bases and the J segment 7 bases; nucleotides outside the gene matches: 10. CDR3 length: 15 residues. Germline values: CDR1 SNHLY, CDR2 FYNNEI. Written as DNA, the CDR3 is TGTGCCAGCCGGGGGACTAGCGGGGGCGGAGGGGAGCAGTACTTC. It translates to CASRGTSGGGGEQYF.